The 20 T cell receptor beta chains below were found in one sample sequenced in a study of blood T cell repertoires in COVID-19. The protocol was immunoSEQ multiplex PCR, while the TCRdb copy is restricted to in-frame clones and leaves out a portion. The profile covers approximately 310,000 clones, with 85% appearing a single time and under 2% taken by the ten largest. The sequenced sample consisted of PBMCs or T cells enriched from blood (not recorded which). Receptors originate from a woman under 40 who had been exposed to COVID-19.

The rearrangement uses TRBV3-1 (or the pseudogene TRBV3-2) and TRBJ1-6; the D is unclear. Trimming shortened V by 5 bases and J by 5 bases, and 13 bases separated the two germline ends. The CDR3 is 15 amino acids. In germline, CDR1 is LGHDT, CDR2 YNNKEL (reference sequence). CDR3 nucleotides: TGTGCCAGCAGCTACCTCGTCGCAGATAATTCACCCCTCCACTTT. As protein: CASSYLVADNSPLHF.

The chain combines TRBV20-1 with TRBJ1-5; 9 bases are shared with TRBD1. V shed 3 bases and J 3 bases; nucleotides not matched to a gene: 9. CDR3 size: 16 residues. The V gene's germline CDR1 is DFQATT and CDR2 SNEGSKA (reference sequence). CDR3 in amino acids: CSASSTGGWDNQPQHF. CDR3 coding DNA: TGCAGTGCTAGTTCAACAGGGGGCTGGGACAATCAGCCCCAGCATTTT.

Notes on this clone: Other DNA sequences within the sample encode an identical CDR3. V and J are TRBV28 and TRBJ2-7; D call uncertain. Trimming removed 4 bases from V and 0 bases from J, with 4 bases in between. This CDR3 has 12 amino acids. The germline V gene has CDR1 MDHEN and CDR2 SYDVKM. This CDR3 reads CASSSSSYEQYF. The CDR3 DNA is TGTGCCAGCAGTTCTAGCTCCTACGAGCAGTACTTC.

The rearrangement uses TRBV28 and TRBJ1-5, with 8 positions matching TRBD1. V lost 4 bases to trimming and J lost 3 bases; unmatched junction nucleotides: 5. The CDR3 extends over 15 amino acids. CDR1 and CDR2 from the germline V gene are MDHEN and SYDVKM. Written as DNA, the CDR3 is TGTGCCAGCAGTTCCGACAGGGGCTACAATCAGCCCCAGCATTTT. Translation: CASSSDRGYNQPQHF.

This clone was observed a single time. DNA for the CDR3: TGTGCCAGCAGTCTTGACAGGGGGCAAGAAAGTGGAAACACCATATATTTT. Translation gives CASSLDRGQESGNTIYF. The chain couples TRBV28 to TRBJ1-3; 10 nucleotides line up with TRBD1. The V segment lost 5 bases and the J segment 3 bases; nucleotides outside the gene matches: 10. The CDR3 extends over 17 amino acids. CDR1 and CDR2 from the germline V gene are MDHEN and SYDVKM.

The chain employs TRBV6-6 and TRBJ1-4, with D possibly matching TRBD1 (6 bases). The CDR3 covers 18 residues. Trimming stripped 5 bases from V and 7 bases from J, with 26 bases between. The germline gives CDR1 MNHNY, CDR2 SVGAGI (reference sequence). CDR3 residues: CASSQHLTVGEGGEKLFF. As DNA, the CDR3 is TGTGCCAGCAGTCAACACCTAACAGTGGGGGAGGGGGGTGAAAAACTGTTTTTT.

The chain is built from TRBV9 and TRBJ2-5; the D gene is possibly TRBD2 (5 bases). V lost 0 bases to trimming and J lost 3 bases, with 24 bases between them. The CDR3 is 19 amino acids. CDR1 and CDR2 from the germline V gene are SGDLS and YYNGEE. The CDR3 DNA sequence: TGTGCCAGCAGCGTAGTAGTATGGATGGCTACGGGGATAAAAGAGACCCAGTACTTC. Translating gives CASSVVVWMATGIKETQYF.

The chain couples TRBV4-1 to TRBJ1-2; 9 nucleotides line up with TRBD1. V trimming: 1 base; J trimming: 7 bases; junction bases outside the gene matches: 10. This CDR3 contains 16 residues. Germline V gene sequence: CDR1 MGHRA, CDR2 YSYEKL. The CDR3 protein is CASSQVLLTGGGGYTF. CDR3 nucleotides: TGCGCCAGCAGCCAAGTACTCCTGACAGGGGGGGGTGGCTACACCTTC.

This rearrangement joins TRBV2 to TRBJ2-1; 7 bases are a match to TRBD2. V trimming: 5 bases; J trimming: 5 bases; junction bases outside the gene matches: 18. CDR1 and CDR2 from the germline V gene are SNHLY and FYNNEI. The CDR3 has 18 amino acids. CDR3 region: CASSYPAVRTRRDNEQFF. Written as DNA, the CDR3 is TGTGCCAGCAGTTACCCTGCCGTCCGGACTAGACGTGACAATGAGCAGTTCTTC.

The chain employs TRBV18 and TRBJ1-2; D call uncertain. The V gene lost 6 bases and the J gene lost 6 bases, with 8 bases spanning the gap. Germline lookup yields CDR1 KGHSH and CDR2 LQKENI. The CDR3 is 11 amino acids. The CDR3 loop reads CASSPQDGYTF. The CDR3 nucleotides are TGTGCCAGCTCTCCCCAGGATGGCTACACCTTC.

As DNA, the CDR3 is TGTGCCAGCAGCCCCAACTATGAGCAGTTCTTC. Translating it yields CASSPNYEQFF. The chain links TRBV9 to TRBJ2-1; no definite D call. Trimming removed 4 bases from V and 8 bases from J, with 7 bases in between. Germline V lookup: CDR1 SGDLS, CDR2 YYNGEE. The CDR3 loop spans 11 amino acids.

This chain uses TRBV30 with TRBJ1-5; no clear D gene. Germline CDR1 is GTSNPN and CDR2 is SVGIG (reference sequence). The CDR3 covers 14 residues. Deletions cut 6 bases from V and 2 bases from J, with 14 bases between. CDR3 bases: TGTGCCTGTTCCGCCCGACTTGGCAATCAGCCCCAGCATTTT. It is translated as CACSARLGNQPQHF.

The chain employs TRBV28 and TRBJ1-3, with a tentative D call TRBD1 (5 bases). The germline V gene has CDR1 MDHEN and CDR2 SYDVKM. Trimming shortened V by 1 base and J by 2 bases, and 18 bases separated the two germline ends. The CDR3 is made up of 18 amino acids. The CDR3 DNA sequence: TGTGCCAGCAGTTTATCCTTCCTGGGGGGTACGACTGGAAACACCATATATTTT. The encoded protein is CASSLSFLGGTTGNTIYF.

The chain carries TRBV19 and TRBJ1-1; a possible D gene is TRBD1 (5 bases). With 5 bases removed from V and 8 bases from J, the gap between germline ends came to 18 bases. The CDR3 sequence is 14 residues long. The germline V gene encodes CDR1 LNHDA and CDR2 SQIVND (reference sequence). The DNA for the CDR3 is TGTGCCAGTAGTCCGCGGGGGAATTCGGTAGAAGCTTTCTTT. It translates to CASSPRGNSVEAFF.

The chain couples TRBV6-5 to TRBJ1-6; D unclear. Germline V CDR1 and CDR2: MNHEY, SVGAGI. The CDR3 runs 15 residues. Trimming took 4 bases from V and 0 from J, leaving 7 bases between them. As DNA, the CDR3 is TGTGCCAGCAGTTTAGGGAGCTCCTATAATTCACCCCTCCACTTT. Translating gives CASSLGSSYNSPLHF.

This chain joins TRBV7-2 and TRBJ1-2; D call uncertain. CDR3 length equals 13 residues. Trimming left V 1 base short and J 4 bases short, with 7 bases between. Germline V gene data show CDR1 as SGHTA and CDR2 as FQGNSA. The chain's CDR3 is CASSLDLIYGYTF. The CDR3 DNA sequence: TGTGCCAGCAGCTTAGACTTGATCTATGGCTACACCTTC.

The chain has TRBV3-1 (or the pseudogene TRBV3-2) and TRBJ1-6, with TRBD1 as a possible D gene (5 bases). This CDR3 has 14 residues. Per the germline V gene, CDR1 is LGHDT and CDR2 is YNNKEL (reference sequence). V lost 6 bases and J 0 bases, leaving 6 bases between the germline ends. CDR3 DNA: TGTGCCAGCAGACAGGACTCCTATAATTCACCCCTCCACTTT. Its protein product is CASRQDSYNSPLHF.

Only a few counts were recorded for this clone. This chain links TRBV7-9 with TRBJ1-5; a weak D match, TRBD1 (5 bases). Germline V gene data show CDR1 as SEHNR and CDR2 as FQNEAQ (reference sequence). The CDR3 is made up of 17 amino acids. Trimming left V 0 bases short and J 2 bases short, with 14 bases between. In nucleotides, the CDR3 is TGTGCCAGCAGCTTAGCCGATGGGGGGGTTGGCAATCAGCCCCAGCATTTT. This encodes CASSLADGGVGNQPQHF. Full variable domain (remainder filled in from reference TRBV7-9 and TRBJ1-5): DTGVSQNPRHKITKRGQNVTFRCDPISEHNRLYWYRQTLGQGPEFLTYFQNEAQLEKSRLLSDRFSAERPKGSFSTLEIQRTEQGDSAMYLCASSLADGGVGNQPQHFGDGTRLSIL.

The CDR3 reads CASSEPGGPSYEQYF. The CDR3 DNA follows: TGTGCCAGTAGCGAGCCAGGGGGCCCATCCTACGAGCAGTACTTC. This sequence joins TRBV19 and TRBJ2-7; 8 positions agree with TRBD1. With V trimmed by 6 bases and J by 1 base, 8 bases remained unmatched. The V gene's germline CDR1 is LNHDA and CDR2 SQIVND (reference sequence). The CDR3 consists of 15 residues. Complete variable domain (other parts from reference TRBV19 and TRBJ2-7): DGGITQSPKYLFRKEGQNVTLSCEQNLNHDAMYWYRQDPGQGLRLIYYSQIVNDFQKGDIAEGYSVSREKKESFPLTVTSAQKNPTAFYLCASSEPGGPSYEQYFGPGTRLTVT.

The DNA of the CDR3 is TGCGCCAGCAGCTTTGATGGGGCGTGGGGTCCTGAAGCTTTCTTT. Protein product: CASSFDGAWGPEAFF. The V and J genes are TRBV5-1 and TRBJ1-1, with D possibly being TRBD1 (5 bases). The CDR3 contains 15 residues. CDR1 and CDR2 (germline): SGHRS, YFSETQ. V was trimmed by 2 bases and J by 6 bases, leaving 17 bases between them.